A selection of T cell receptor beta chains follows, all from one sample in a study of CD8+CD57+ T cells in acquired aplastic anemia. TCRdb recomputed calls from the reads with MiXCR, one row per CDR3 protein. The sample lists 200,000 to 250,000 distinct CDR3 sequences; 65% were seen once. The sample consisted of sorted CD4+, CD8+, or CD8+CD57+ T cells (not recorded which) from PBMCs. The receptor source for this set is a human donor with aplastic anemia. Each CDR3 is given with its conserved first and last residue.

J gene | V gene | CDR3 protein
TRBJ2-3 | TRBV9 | CASSPRVVSTDTQYF
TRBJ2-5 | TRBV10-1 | CASSEGARETQYF
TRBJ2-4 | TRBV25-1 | CASRGDRGLAGGPRELIQYF
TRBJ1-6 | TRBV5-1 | CASSSGTGESPLHF
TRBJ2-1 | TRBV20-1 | CSAPRREVPYNEQFF
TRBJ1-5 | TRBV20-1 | CSASVGQGADPQHF
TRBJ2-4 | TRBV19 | CASSILGTGIIGHKNIQYF
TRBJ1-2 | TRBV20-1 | CSARERVGNYGYTF
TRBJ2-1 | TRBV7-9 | CASSLAPLYNEQFF
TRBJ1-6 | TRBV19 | CASGDRTYNSPLHF
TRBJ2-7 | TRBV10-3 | CATLTALGSYEQYF
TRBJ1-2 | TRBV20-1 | CSAKTGGKDGYTF
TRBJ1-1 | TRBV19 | CASRTGETMNTEAFF
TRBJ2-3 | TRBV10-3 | CAIRKAGGTDTQYF
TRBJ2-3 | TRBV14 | CASSQWGLGTDTQYF
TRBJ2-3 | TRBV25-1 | CASSISGYTQYF